This T cell receptor beta chain was observed in a study of blood T cells in healthy people across ages. CDR1 and CDR2 (germline): DFQATT, SNEGSKA (reference sequence). The CDR3 extends over 10 amino acids. Whole-study results and caveats: Long-lived and aged donors differed, with more naive CD4+ cells and higher diversity in the long-lived.

A sample-barcoded 5' primer and a J-beta primer mix were used in a second PCR of roughly 7 to 11 cycles. TCRdb used MiXCR to reprocess the 5' RACE reads, holding one entry per CDR3 protein. The table records a few hundred thousand distinct CDR3 sequences, about 29% of them present only once. In regard to this clonotype: What it binds is unknown.

Total RNA was isolated from each sample in quantities of at least 5 micrograms. Separately, the same data were catalogued under a study of T cells of mothers and their children.

J is TRBJ1-2 and V is TRBV20-1, with 8 bases aligning to TRBD1. The source material was blood. The source is a boy aged 2-9 years in good health. CDR3 residues: CLGQGDGYTF. CDR3 DNA: TGCCTCGGACAGGGTGATGGCTACACCTTC.